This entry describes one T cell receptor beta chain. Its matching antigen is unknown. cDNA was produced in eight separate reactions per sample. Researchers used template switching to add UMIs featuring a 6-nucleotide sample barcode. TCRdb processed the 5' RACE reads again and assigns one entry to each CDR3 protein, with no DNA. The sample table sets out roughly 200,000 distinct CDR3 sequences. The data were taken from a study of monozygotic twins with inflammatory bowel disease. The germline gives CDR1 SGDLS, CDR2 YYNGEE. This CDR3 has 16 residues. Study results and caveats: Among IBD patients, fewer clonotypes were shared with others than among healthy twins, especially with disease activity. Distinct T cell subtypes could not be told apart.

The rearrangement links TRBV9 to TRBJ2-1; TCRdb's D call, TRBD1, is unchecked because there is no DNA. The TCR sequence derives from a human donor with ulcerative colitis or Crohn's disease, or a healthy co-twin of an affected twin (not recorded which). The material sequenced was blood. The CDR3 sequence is CASSGRDLPLGDEQFF.